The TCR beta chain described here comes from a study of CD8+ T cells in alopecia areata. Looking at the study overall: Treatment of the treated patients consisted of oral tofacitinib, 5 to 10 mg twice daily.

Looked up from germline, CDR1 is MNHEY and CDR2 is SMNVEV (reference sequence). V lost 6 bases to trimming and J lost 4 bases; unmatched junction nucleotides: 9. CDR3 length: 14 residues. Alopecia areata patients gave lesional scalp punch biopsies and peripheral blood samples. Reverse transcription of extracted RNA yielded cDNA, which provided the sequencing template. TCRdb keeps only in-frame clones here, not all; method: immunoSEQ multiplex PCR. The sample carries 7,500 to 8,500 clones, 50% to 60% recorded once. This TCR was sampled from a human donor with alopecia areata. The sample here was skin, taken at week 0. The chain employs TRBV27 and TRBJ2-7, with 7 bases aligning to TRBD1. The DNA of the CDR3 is TGTGCCAGCAGGATATCAGGGGGATGGTACGAGCAGTACTTC. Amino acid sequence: CASRISGGWYEQYF.